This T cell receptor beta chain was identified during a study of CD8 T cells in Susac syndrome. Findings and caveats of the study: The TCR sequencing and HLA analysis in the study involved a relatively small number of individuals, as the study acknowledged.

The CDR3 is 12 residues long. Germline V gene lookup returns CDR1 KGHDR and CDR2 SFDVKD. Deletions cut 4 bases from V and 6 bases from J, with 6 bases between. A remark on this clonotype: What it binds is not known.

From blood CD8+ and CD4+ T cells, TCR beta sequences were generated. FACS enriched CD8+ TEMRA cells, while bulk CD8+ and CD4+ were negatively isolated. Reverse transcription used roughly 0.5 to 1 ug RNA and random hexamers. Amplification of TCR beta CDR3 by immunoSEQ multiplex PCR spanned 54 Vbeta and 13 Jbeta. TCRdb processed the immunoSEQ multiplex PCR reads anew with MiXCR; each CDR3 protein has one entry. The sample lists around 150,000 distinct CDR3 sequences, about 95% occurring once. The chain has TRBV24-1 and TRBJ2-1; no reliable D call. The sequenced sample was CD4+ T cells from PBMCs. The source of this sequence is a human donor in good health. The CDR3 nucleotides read TGTGCCACCAGTGAGGGTCTCAATGAGCAGTTCTTC. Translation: CATSEGLNEQFF.